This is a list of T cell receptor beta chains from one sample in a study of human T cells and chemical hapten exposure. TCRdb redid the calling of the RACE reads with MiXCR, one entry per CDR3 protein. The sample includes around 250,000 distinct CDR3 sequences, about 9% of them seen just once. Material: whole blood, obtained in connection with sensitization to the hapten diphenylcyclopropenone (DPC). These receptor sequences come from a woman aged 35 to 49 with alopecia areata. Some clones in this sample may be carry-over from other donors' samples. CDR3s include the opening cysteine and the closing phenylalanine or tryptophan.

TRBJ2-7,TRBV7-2,CASSLDGTPAYEQYF
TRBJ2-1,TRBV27,CASSTISYNEQFF
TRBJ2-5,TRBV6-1,CASRDRGLGETQYF
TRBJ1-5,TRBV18,CASSPGEIQPQHF
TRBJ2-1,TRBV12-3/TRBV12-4,CASSLPASPFNEQFF
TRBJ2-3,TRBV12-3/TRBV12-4,CASSSWTGGTDTQYF
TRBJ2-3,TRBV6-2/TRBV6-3,CASRTGLGTVGFHTQYF
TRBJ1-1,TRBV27,CASSETPGLLNTEAFF
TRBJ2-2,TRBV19,CASSMGLATGELFF
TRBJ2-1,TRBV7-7,CASSLSWDSYNEQFF
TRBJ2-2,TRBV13,CASSLGVSGRARTGELFF
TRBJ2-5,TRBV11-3,CASRQSPGQGVQETQYF
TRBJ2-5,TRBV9,CASSVGGNSETQYF
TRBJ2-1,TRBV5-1,CASSLAGQYNEQFF
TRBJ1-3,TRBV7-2,CASSLSTDTIYF
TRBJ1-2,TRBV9,CASSGQTGRPVGDYGYTF
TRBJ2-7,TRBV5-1,CASSLPGQGYEQYF
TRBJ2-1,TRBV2,CASSGETSGYNEQFF
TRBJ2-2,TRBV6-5,CASRSQAVVPGELFF
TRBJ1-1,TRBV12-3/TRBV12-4,CASSFGVNSEAFF
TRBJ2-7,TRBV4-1,CASSQPPAWEQYF
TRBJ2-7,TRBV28,CASSLTRSFRSVYEQYF
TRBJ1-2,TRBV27,CASSNRNTPNGYTF
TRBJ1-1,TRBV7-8,CASSFLGRTEAFF
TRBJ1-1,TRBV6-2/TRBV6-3,CASSDSPGTGSTEAFF
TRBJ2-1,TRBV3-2,CASSQGTHDNEQFF
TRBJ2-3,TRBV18,CASSPDRRNTQYF
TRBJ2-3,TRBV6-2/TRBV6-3,CASSHPTSGTDTQYF
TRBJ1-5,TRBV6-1,CASSEALRGADQPQHF
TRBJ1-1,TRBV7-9,CASSVRDTEAFF
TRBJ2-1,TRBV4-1,CASSQTPGQGPDEQFF
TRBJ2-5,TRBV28,CASLSSGRAPETQYF